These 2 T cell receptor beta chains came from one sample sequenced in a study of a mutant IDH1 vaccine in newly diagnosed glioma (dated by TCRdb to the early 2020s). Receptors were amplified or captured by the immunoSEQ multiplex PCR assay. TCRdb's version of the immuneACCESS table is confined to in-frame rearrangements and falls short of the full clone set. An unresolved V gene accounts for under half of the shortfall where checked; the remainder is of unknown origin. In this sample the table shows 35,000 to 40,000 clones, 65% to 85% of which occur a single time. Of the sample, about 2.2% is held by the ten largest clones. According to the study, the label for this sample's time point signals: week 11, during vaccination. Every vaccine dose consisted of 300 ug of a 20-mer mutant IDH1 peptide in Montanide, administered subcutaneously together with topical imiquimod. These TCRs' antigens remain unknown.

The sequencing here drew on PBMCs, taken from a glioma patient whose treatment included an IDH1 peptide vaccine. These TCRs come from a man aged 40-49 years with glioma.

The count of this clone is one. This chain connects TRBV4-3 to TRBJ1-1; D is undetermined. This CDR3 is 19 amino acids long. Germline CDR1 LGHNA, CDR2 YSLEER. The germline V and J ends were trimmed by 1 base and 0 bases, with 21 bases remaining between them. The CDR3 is CASSQVVVSGERMNTEAFF. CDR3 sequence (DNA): TGCGCCAGCAGCCAAGTCGTTGTCTCTGGGGAACGAATGAACACTGAAGCTTTCTTT.

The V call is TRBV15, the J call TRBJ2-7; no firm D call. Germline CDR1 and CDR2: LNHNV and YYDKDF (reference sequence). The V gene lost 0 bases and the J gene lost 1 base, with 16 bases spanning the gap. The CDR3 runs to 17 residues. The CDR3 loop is CATSRDRRTPGSYEQYF. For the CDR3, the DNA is TGTGCCACCAGCAGAGATCGGCGGACCCCCGGGTCCTACGAGCAGTACTTC.